The entry below gives a single T cell receptor beta chain sequence along with its context. Its antigen is unknown. It has no much larger one-base neighbor in the sample; base qualities were not kept. These data are taken from a study of blood T cell repertoires in COVID-19 (dated by TCRdb to 2019 to 2021). For context, the study as a whole: Collaborator samples came from the United States, Italy and Spain and covered acute and convalescent phases of COVID-19. A de-identified subject ID, COVID-19 status, age in years and sex were almost always included in the sample metadata. The samples were drawn from two sources: the first 160 participants of the ongoing ImmuneRACE study, and fewer than 1,500 subjects contributed by 6 global collaborators. Where available, HLA class I and class II types were taken from metadata supplied by the sample provider and were not determined by assay-based typing. A freely available public database, intended as a resource for researchers studying the immune response to SARS-CoV-2, is where the repertoires were released. The prospective study material was composed of cDNA or gDNA derived from T cells, B-cell-depleted T cells, or PBMCs. Subjects who had been exposed to COVID-19, were actively infected with it, or had recovered from it provided the deeply sampled blood TCRbeta repertoires that made up the dataset. Broad study findings and their caveats: Clinical and demographic metadata were provided uncurated, with the amount varying by source and participant.

Participants in the prospective study were enrolled through a virtual design, were aged roughly 18 to 100 years, and lived in approximately 25 United States geographic areas. To assign participants to cohorts, the prospective study relied on clinical history that participants themselves reported in a screening survey and a study questionnaire. For ImmuneRACE Cohort 3, a participant was defined as recovered based on two consecutive negative NP/OP PCR tests, clearance by a healthcare professional, or resolution of symptoms. In the prospective study, whole blood, serum and a nasopharyngeal or oropharyngeal swab were collected from each participant by mobile phlebotomists. Over an approximately 2-month period, participants in the prospective study had the option of providing additional blood draws and questionnaires. Prospective study blood samples were shipped either frozen or at room temperature before DNA extraction.

TCRbeta CDR3 regions were amplified from genomic DNA by means of the immunoSEQ Assay, a bias-controlled multiplex PCR. From the authors' description of their analysis: The number of nucleated cells in each sample was estimated from the amplification of reference gene primers within the assay. Sequence reads were collapsed and filtered to measure the absolute abundance of every unique TCRbeta CDR3 rearrangement. For each sample, productive Simpson clonality was calculated as the square root of Simpson's diversity index over productive rearrangements. TCRdb provides this immuneACCESS table in a form limited to in-frame rearrangements. Some clones are lacking; in checked studies, under half of them reflect an unresolved V gene, and why the rest are absent is not known. V and J calls and clone size are copied from that table; D and trimming were computed from the DNA. The sample yields about 290,000 clones; under 90% were counted once. The top ten constitute about 1.8% of the sample.

Via the germline V gene (reference sequence), CDR1 is SGHNT and CDR2 YYREEE. CDR3 length: 14 amino acids, cysteine to phenylalanine. The retained sequence is limited to the CDR3, 42 bases, with the frame set at the first base. V ends up 2 bases short and J 2 bases short, with an unmatched junction base count of 2. This chain joins TRBV5-4 to TRBJ1-1; the central 8 bases match TRBD1. The sequence was collected from a woman aged 40 to 49 who had recovered from COVID-19. The sample consisted of PBMCs or T cells enriched from blood (not recorded which). The sequenced DNA: TGTGCCAGCAGCTTTGGACAGGGAAACACTGAAGCTTTCTTT. Its protein product is CASSFGQGNTEAFF. The full variable domain, with segments outside the CDR3 supplied by the reference TRBV5-4 and TRBJ1-1 proteins, appears as ETGVTQSPTHLIKTRGQQVTLRCSSQSGHNTVSWYQQALGQGPQFIFQYYREEENGRGNFPPRFSGLQFPNYSSELNVNALELDDSALYLCASSFGQGNTEAFFGQGTRLTVV.